This TCR beta chain comes out of a study of shared clonotypes between healthy human individuals. Germline V gives CDR1 SEHNR, CDR2 FQNEAQ (reference sequence). The CDR3 extends over 13 amino acids. V dropped 5 bases and J dropped 6; count of bases not matched to a gene: 7. Study results and caveats: Inspection by rarefaction showed sorted-subset sequencing to be incomplete despite large depth. Sharing of clonotypes among donors was expected to vary with sequencing depth.

Splitting of each subset's genomic DNA was done evenly across several immunoSEQ plates. The table came from immunoSEQ multiplex PCR; TCRdb's copy has only in-frame clones and leaves some out. The sample has around 2.1 million clones; nearly 97% are singletons. Details on this clone: Antigen specificity is unknown.

This TCR was sampled from a man between 18 and 35 years old in good health. The sample comprised naive CD4+ T cells sorted from blood. The subset was: CD45RA+ positively selected. The chain couples TRBV7-9 to TRBJ2-7, with 7 bases aligning to TRBD1. The CDR3 bases are TGTGCCAGCAGCCCCAGGGGGTTCGGCGAGCAGTACTTC. Translating gives CASSPRGFGEQYF.